This T cell receptor beta chain was profiled in a study of early T cells in non-severe SARS-CoV-2 infection. This clonotype was seen only a few times. Via MiXCR, TCRdb re-called the 5' RACE reads, giving one row per CDR3 protein. The table shows around 40,000 distinct CDR3 sequences, with about 6% occurring only once. V dropped 3 bases and J dropped 4; count of bases not matched to a gene: 5. Germline values: CDR1 DFQATT, CDR2 SNEGSKA (reference sequence). This CDR3 region has 14 residues. The sequenced sample consisted of whole blood. The V and J genes are TRBV20-1 and TRBJ2-1; 8 bases line up with TRBD2. The clonotype originates from an adult who was a healthcare worker with PCR-confirmed SARS-CoV-2 infection or an uninfected control (not recorded which). CDR3 coding DNA: TGCAGTGCTAGGGGTCTAGCGGGTTACAATGAGCAGTTCTTC. It encodes CSARGLAGYNEQFF.